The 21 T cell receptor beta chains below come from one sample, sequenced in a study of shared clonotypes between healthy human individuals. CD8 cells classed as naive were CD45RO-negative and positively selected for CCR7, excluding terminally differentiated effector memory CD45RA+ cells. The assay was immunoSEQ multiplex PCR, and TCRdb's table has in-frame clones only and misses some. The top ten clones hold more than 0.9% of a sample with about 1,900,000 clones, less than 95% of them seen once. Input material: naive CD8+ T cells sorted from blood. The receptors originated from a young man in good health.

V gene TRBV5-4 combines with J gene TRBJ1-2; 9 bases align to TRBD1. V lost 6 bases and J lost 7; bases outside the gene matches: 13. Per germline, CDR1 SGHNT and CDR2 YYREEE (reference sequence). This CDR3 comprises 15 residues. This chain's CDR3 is CASTTGGGTGLGYTF. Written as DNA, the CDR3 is TGTGCCAGCACAACCGGGGGGGGGACAGGGCTTGGCTACACCTTC.

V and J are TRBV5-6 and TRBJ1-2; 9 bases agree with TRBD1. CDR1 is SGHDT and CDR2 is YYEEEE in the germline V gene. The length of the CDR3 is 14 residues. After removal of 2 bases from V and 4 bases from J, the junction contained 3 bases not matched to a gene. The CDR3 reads CASSFGTGIYGYTF. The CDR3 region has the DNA TGTGCCAGCAGCTTTGGGACAGGGATCTATGGCTACACCTTC.

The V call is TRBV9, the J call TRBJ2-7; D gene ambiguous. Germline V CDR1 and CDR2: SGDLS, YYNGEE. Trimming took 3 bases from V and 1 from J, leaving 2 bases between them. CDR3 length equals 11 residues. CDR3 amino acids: CASSESYEQYF. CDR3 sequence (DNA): TGTGCCAGCAGCGAGTCCTACGAGCAGTACTTC.

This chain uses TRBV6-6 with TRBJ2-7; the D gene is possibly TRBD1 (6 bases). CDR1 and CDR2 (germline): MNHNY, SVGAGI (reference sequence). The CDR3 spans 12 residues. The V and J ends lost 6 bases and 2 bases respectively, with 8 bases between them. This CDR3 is CASRDSTYEQYF. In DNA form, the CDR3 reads TGTGCCAGCAGGGACAGTACCTACGAGCAGTACTTC.

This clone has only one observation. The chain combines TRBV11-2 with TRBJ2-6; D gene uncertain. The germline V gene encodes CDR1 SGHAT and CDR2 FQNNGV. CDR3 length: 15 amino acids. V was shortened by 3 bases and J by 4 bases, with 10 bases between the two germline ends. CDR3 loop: CASSFRVYGANVLTF. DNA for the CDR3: TGTGCCAGCAGCTTTAGGGTTTACGGGGCCAACGTCCTGACTTTC.

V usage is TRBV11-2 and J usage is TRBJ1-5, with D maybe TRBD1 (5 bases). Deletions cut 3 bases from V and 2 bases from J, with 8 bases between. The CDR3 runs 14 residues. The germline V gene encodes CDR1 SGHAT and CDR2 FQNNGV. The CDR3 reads CASSLQGGNQPQHF. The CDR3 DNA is TGTGCCAGCAGCTTGCAGGGTGGCAATCAGCCCCAGCATTTT.

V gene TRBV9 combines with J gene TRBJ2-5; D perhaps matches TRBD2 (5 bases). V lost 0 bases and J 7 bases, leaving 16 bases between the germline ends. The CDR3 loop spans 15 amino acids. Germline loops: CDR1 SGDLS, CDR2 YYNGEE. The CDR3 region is CASSVDGQLVGTQYF. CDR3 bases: TGTGCCAGCAGCGTAGACGGCCAACTAGTTGGGACCCAGTACTTC.

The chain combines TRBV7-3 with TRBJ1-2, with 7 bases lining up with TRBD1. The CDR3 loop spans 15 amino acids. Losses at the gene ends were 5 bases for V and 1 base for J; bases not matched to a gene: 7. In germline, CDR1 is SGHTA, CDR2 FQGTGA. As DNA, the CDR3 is TGTGCCAGCAGCCCCTCCGGGACAGATAACTATGGCTACACCTTC. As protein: CASSPSGTDNYGYTF.

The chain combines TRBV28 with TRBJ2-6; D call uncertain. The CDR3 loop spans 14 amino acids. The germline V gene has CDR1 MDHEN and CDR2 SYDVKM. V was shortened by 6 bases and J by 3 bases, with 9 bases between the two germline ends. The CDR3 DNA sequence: TGTGCCAGCAGCTGGACGTTTGGGGCCAACGTCCTGACTTTC. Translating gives CASSWTFGANVLTF.

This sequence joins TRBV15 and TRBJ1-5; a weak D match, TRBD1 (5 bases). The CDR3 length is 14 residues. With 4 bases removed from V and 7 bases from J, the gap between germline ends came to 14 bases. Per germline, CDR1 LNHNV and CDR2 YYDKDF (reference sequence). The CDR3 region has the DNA TGTGCCACCAGCAAGGAGGGGATGGGCCAGCCCCAGCATTTT. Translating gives CATSKEGMGQPQHF.

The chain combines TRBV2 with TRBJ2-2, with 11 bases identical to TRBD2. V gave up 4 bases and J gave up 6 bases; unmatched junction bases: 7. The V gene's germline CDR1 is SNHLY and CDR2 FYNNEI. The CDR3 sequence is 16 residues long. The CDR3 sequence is CASSGRPSGGPGELFF. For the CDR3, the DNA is TGTGCCAGCAGTGGTAGGCCTAGCGGGGGGCCCGGGGAGCTGTTTTTT. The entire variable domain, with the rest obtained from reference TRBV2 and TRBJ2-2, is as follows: EPEVTQTPSHQVTQMGQEVILRCVPISNHLYFYWYRQILGQKVEFLVSFYNNEISEKSEIFDDQFSVERPDGSNFTLKIRSTKLEDSAMYFCASSGRPSGGPGELFFGEGSRLTVL.

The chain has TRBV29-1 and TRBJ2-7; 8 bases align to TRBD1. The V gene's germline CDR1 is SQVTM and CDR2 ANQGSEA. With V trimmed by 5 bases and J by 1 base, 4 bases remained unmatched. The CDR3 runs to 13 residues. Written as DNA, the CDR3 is TGCAGCGTTAAGGGGGACAGGTCCTACGAGCAGTACTTC. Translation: CSVKGDRSYEQYF.

Here the CDR3 reads CASSAGFGGNEQFF. In DNA form, the CDR3 reads TGTGCCAGCAGCGCAGGCTTCGGGGGAAATGAGCAGTTCTTC. The chain employs TRBV5-6 and TRBJ2-1; tentative D call: TRBD2 (6 bases). Germline V lookup: CDR1 SGHDT, CDR2 YYEEEE. CDR3 length: 14 residues. Trimming stripped 4 bases from V and 7 bases from J, with 15 bases between.

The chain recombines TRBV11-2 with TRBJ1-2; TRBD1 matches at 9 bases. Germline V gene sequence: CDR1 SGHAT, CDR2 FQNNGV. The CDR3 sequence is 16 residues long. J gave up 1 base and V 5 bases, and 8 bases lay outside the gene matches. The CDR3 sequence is CASSPTPGQGNYGYTF. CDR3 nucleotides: TGTGCCAGCAGCCCGACGCCGGGACAGGGTAACTATGGCTACACCTTC.

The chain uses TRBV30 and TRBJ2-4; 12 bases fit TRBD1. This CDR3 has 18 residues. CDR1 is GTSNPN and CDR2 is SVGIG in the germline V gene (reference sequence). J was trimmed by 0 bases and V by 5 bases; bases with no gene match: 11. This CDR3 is CAWLPGQGAYLAKNIQYF. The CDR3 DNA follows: TGTGCCTGGCTTCCGGGACAGGGGGCCTATTTAGCCAAAAACATTCAGTACTTC.

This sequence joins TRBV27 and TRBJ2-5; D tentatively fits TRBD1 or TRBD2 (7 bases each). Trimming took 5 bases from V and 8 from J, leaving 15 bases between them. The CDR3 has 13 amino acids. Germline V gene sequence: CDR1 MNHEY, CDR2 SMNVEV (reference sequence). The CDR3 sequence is CASSAGGAYTQYF. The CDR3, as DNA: TGTGCCAGCAGTGCAGGGGGGGCTTATACCCAGTACTTC.

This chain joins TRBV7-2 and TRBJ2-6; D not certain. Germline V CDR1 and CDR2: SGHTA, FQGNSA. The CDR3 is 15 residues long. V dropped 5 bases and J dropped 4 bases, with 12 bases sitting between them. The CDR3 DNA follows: TGTGCCAGCAGCGTATACAATACCGGGGCCAACGTCCTGACTTTC. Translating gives CASSVYNTGANVLTF.

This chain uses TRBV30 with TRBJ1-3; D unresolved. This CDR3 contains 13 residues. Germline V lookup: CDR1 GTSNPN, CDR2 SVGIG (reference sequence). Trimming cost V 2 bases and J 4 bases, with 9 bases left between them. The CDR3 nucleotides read TGTGCCTGGAGTCCCAGAGACGGAAACACCATATATTTT. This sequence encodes CAWSPRDGNTIYF.

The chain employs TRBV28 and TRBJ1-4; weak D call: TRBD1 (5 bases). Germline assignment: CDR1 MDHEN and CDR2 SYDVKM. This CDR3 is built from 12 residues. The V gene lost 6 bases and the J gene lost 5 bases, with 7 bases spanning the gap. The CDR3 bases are TGTGCCAGCAGGTCAGGGAATGAAAAACTGTTTTTT. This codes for CASRSGNEKLFF.

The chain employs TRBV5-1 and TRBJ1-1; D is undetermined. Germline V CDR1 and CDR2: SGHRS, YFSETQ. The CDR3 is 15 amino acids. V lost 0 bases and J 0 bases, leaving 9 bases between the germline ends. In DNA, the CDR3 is TGCGCCAGCAGCTTGGATAGTACATTGAACACTGAAGCTTTCTTT. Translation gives CASSLDSTLNTEAFF.

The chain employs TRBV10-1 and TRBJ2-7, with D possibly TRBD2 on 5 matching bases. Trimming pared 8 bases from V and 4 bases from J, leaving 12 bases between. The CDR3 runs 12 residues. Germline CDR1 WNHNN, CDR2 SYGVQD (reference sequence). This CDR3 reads CASGEPGYEQYF. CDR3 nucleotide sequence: TGCGCCAGCGGGGAGCCAGGATACGAGCAGTACTTC.